The 4 T cell receptor beta chains presented below share a single source sample, sequenced in a study of cytomegalovirus exposure and HLA in healthy donors. The primer mix had 60 Vbeta and 13 Jbeta primers. Data came from immunoSEQ multiplex PCR; TCRdb stores just in-frame clones and leaves some out. The repertoire consists of about 180,000 clones, with about 80% occurring once and the leading ten covering 1.5% to 2%. Sequenced: PBMCs. The receptors derive from a woman younger than 45 in good health and CMV-seronegative.

The genes are TRBV4-1 and TRBJ1-4, with D tentatively TRBD1 (6 bases). Germline lookup yields CDR1 MGHRA and CDR2 YSYEKL. V shed 4 bases and J shed 7 bases, with 19 bases lying between them. This CDR3 contains 16 residues. CDR3 sequence (DNA): TGCGCCAGCAGCCCACCCCGGTCCGGGGGGGCTGAAAAACTGTTTTTT. Protein: CASSPPRSGGAEKLFF.

V is TRBV14 and J is TRBJ2-7, with 7 bases identical to TRBD1. Germline assignment: CDR1 SGHDN and CDR2 FVKESK. Trimming took 4 bases from V and 1 from J; bases not matched to a gene: 4. This CDR3 has 14 residues. Here the CDR3 DNA reads TGTGCCAGCAGCCGACAGGGACCATCCTACGAGCAGTACTTC. Amino acids: CASSRQGPSYEQYF.

This clone was recorded a few times. This chain links TRBV5-6 with TRBJ1-4; D perhaps matches TRBD1 (6 bases). V lost 0 bases and J lost 0, with 12 bases in between. Looked up from germline, CDR1 is SGHDT and CDR2 is YYEEEE. The CDR3 loop spans 17 amino acids. CDR3 nucleotides: TGTGCCAGCAGCTTGGCTTCAGGGGCCGCAACTAATGAAAAACTGTTTTTT. As protein: CASSLASGAATNEKLFF.

There are a few counts of this clone. The chain links TRBV7-7 to TRBJ2-1; no clear D gene. V lost 1 base and J lost 4, with 8 bases in between. CDR1 SSHAT and CDR2 FNYEAQ come from the germline V gene (reference sequence). This CDR3 spans 14 amino acids. This chain's CDR3 is CASSLGGSYNEQFF. In DNA, the CDR3 is TGTGCCAGCAGCTTAGGCGGCAGTTACAATGAGCAGTTCTTC.